This T cell receptor beta chain emerged from a study of blood T cell repertoires in COVID-19. At the level of the study: The origin of the acute and convalescent COVID-19 samples was the United States, Italy and Spain. Sample material is recorded as cDNA or gDNA derived from T cells, B-cell-depleted T cells, or PBMCs.

Authors' data handling: Amplified reference gene primers provided the basis for estimating nucleated cell counts. The data were produced by immunoSEQ multiplex PCR, yet TCRdb's version contains in-frame clones alone and is incomplete. V, J and clone size reflect that table, while D and trimming were determined from the DNA. The sample carries 130,000 or so clones, around 63% recorded once. V was pared by 5 bases and J by 6 bases, with 25 bases between. The CDR3 sequence is 18 residues long. Germline V gene lookup returns CDR1 SGHAT and CDR2 FQNNGV. The genes are TRBV11-2 and TRBJ2-2; possibly TRBD1 for D (5 bases). The specimen was peripheral blood. This TCR was recovered from a woman aged 70-85 years with acute or convalescent COVID-19. Written as DNA, the CDR3 is TGTGCCAGCAGCCGCTCGGACATGGGTTTAATTCGTGCCGGGGAGCTGTTTTTT. It is translated as CASSRSDMGLIRAGELFF.